The subject of this entry is one T cell receptor beta chain. The sample holds a few counts of this clone. Its specific antigen is unknown. Base qualities are not provided; no much larger clone lies one nucleotide away. The same CDR3 can be traced to other DNA sequences in this sample. CD8 naive samples consisted of CD45RO-negative cells that were positively selected for CCR7, yielding a CD45RA+CCR7+ population without TemRA cells. Donors were healthy HIV-negative adults with no recently reported acute infections or vaccinations. Every donor was a Caucasian adult living in Nashville, Tennessee, USA. Blood was obtained by leukapheresis, after which PBMCs were separated by Ficoll-Histopaque density gradient centrifugation and cryopreserved in liquid nitrogen vapor phase. Purity and quantity of every magnetically sorted T cell population were checked by analytical flow cytometry. Genomic DNA was isolated from each sorted fraction and quantified by UV absorbance on a Nanodrop 2000c.

The sample comes from a study of shared clonotypes between healthy human individuals (dated by TCRdb to the early 2020s). The study in broad terms: A few men and two women, aged 18 to 49 years, made up the cohort. Different laboratories and diverse techniques were used to prepare libraries and sequence TCR repertoires, to increase sequencing depth and limit assay-specific biases. For each donor, three plates each were used for CD4 naive and CD4 memory, two plates were used for CD8 naive, and one plate was used for CD8 memory. To estimate repertoire size and how much clonotypes are shared between individuals, the study performed deep sequencing of blood TCR repertoires from 4 to 6 healthy adults. Between about 0.94 and 8.9 billion PBMCs per donor were obtained by leukapheresis. Broad study findings and their caveats: Incomplete sequencing was indicated by rarefaction of sorted-subset datasets, despite the large sequencing depth. Pairwise subsampling indicated that sequencing depth was expected to affect the degree of clonotype sharing among donors. Sampling was limited to blood, and TCR repertoires in tissue likely differ from TCR repertoires in blood. Larger estimated clonotype richness was generally found for naive subsets than for memory subsets. Because the study included a small number of donors, the genetic and exposure-history diversity represented was limited. When four donors were compared, the shared fraction of clonotypes was about 5% for naive CD4, less than 4% for naive CD8, 2% to 2.5% for memory CD4, and around 0.4% for memory CD8. Clonotypes shared by all four sorted-subset donors showed higher generation probabilities than non-shared clonotypes.

The junction shows trimming of 0 bases on V and 6 bases on J, and the gene matches do not reach 0 bases of it. Based on the germline V gene (reference sequence), the CDR1 and CDR2 sequences are GTSNPN and SVGIG. The CDR3 runs 13 residues from the cysteine to the phenylalanine. Only CDR3 DNA is held: 39 bases, read in frame from base 1. Using the deep immunoSEQ assay, multiplex PCR amplified TCR CDR3 regions from genomic DNA. Genomic DNA extracted from each cell subset was distributed evenly over all wells of several immunoSEQ 96-well plates, and each plate served as one replicate. For sorted subsets, roughly 200 ng of genomic DNA, equivalent to roughly 30,000 T cell genomes, went into each replicate PCR. Purified libraries were measured with a Qubit 3.0 fluorometer, size-checked on a Bioanalyzer 2100, and measured again with the KAPA Library Quantification kit. Each immunoSEQ 96-well plate was sequenced on its own single-read 150-cycle Illumina NextSeq 550 flow cell. The paper's processing steps were these. Because the immunoSEQ output included only junctional sequences and no quality scores, the filtering could not be the same as the filtering used for full-length reads. Sequences were annotated with PyIR, a Python wrapper for IgBLAST v1.9, using IMGT germline references to assign V/J genes and CDR3. Reads were filtered out if the reads had weak V/J assignments (E-value above 1e-6), no CDR3, stop codons, out-of-frame junctions, or ambiguous translated residues. V3J clonotypes were defined as sequences sharing an identical inferred V gene, J gene, and CDR3 amino acid sequence. To compute the percentage overlap between repertoires, the number of shared unique clonotypes was divided by the size of the smaller repertoire. RTK rarefaction, the Chao1 estimator, and Recon v2.1 estimates of unobserved clonotypes were used to assess repertoire richness. OLGA was used to compute generation probabilities for all TCRbeta clonotypes that the gDNA method yielded from a few donors. TCRdb retrieved this table from immuneACCESS and kept in-frame rearrangements only. Not all clones are present; in checked studies, unresolved V genes account for under half, and no reason is known for the remainder. V, J and clone size derive from that table, while D and trimming were established from the DNA sequence. The table for this sample lists about 2 million clones; about 94% of them were counted only once. Of the sample, 0.85% to 1.3% is held by the ten largest clones.

This TCR was sampled from a young man in good health. Sequencing used naive CD8+ T cells sorted from blood. The sample's cell subset or site, from its label and the paper: CD45RA+CCR7+. This chain is built from TRBV30 and TRBJ2-3, with TRBD2 identical over 10 junction bases. The CDR3 reads as follows: CAWSVLAGDTQYF. The DNA sequence reads TGTGCCTGGAGTGTACTAGCGGGGGATACGCAGTATTTT. The reference TRBV30 and TRBJ2-3 proteins fill in what lies around the CDR3, so the full variable domain reads SQTIHQWPATLVQPVGSPLSLECTVEGTSNPNLYWYRQAAGRGLQLLFYSVGIGQISSEVPQNLSASRPQDRQFILSSKKLLLSDSGFYLCAWSVLAGDTQYFGPGTRLTVL.